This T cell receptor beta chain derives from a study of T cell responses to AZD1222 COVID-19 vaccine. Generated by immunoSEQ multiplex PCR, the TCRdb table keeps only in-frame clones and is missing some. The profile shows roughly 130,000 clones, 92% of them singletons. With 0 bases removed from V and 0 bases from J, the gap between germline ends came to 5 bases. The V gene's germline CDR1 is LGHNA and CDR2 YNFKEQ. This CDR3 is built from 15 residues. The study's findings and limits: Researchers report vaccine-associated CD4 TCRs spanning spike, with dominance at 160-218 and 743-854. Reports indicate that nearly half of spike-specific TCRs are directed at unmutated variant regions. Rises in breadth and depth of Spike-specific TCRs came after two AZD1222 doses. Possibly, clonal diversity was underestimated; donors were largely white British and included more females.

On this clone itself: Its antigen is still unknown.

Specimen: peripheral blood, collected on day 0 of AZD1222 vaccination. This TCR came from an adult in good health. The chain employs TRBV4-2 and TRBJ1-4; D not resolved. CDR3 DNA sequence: TGTGCCAGCAGCCAAGACCCAGCAACTAATGAAAAACTGTTTTTT. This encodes CASSQDPATNEKLFF.